The next 11 T cell receptor beta chains were all read from a single sample in a study of T cells expressing NK-cell markers. No DNA is given; TCRdb re-called the 5' RACE reads and lists each CDR3 protein once. The sample has 500,000 to 700,000 distinct CDR3 sequences. Sequenced material: blood T cells: a sorted CD56 or NKG2C T cell subset, CD4+ or CD8+ T cells, or bulk PBMC T cells (not recorded which). These receptors were obtained from a man aged 18 to 30 in good health.

The chain combines TRBV24-1 with TRBJ1-2. Germline V gene lookup returns CDR1 KGHDR and CDR2 SFDVKD. This CDR3 contains 14 residues. CDR3: CATSDSLGDYGYTF.

The chain joins TRBV11-2 to TRBJ2-1; TCRdb's D call, TRBD2, is unchecked because there is no DNA. This CDR3 is 15 amino acids long. CDR1 and CDR2 (germline): SGHAT, FQNNGV. The CDR3 reads CASSLDRGTSSEQFF.

This chain connects TRBV20-1 to TRBJ2-1; TCRdb gives TRBD2 as the D gene, but with no DNA this cannot be confirmed. In germline, CDR1 is DFQATT, CDR2 SNEGSKA (reference sequence). This CDR3 is built from 17 residues. The chain's CDR3 is CSARDPGLAGGPGEQFF.

The chain uses TRBV12-3 or TRBV12-4 and TRBJ2-3. CDR3 size: 15 residues. The CDR3 is CASTNRIRSTDTQYF.

The rearrangement uses TRBV5-5 and TRBJ2-5; the TRBD1 assignment by TCRdb is unverifiable without DNA. The CDR3 runs 17 residues. Germline V lookup: CDR1 SGHKS, CDR2 YYEKEE (reference sequence). CDR3 protein: CASSFLGQGPLQETQYF.

This rearrangement joins TRBV5-4 to TRBJ1-5. Germline V gene lookup returns CDR1 SGHNT and CDR2 YYREEE (reference sequence). This CDR3 contains 18 residues. CDR3 protein: CASSLVWWSGSDHQPQHF. Full variable domain (outside the CDR3, taken from reference TRBV5-4 and TRBJ1-5): ETGVTQSPTHLIKTRGQQVTLRCSSQSGHNTVSWYQQALGQGPQFIFQYYREEENGRGNFPPRFSGLQFPNYSSELNVNALELDDSALYLCASSLVWWSGSDHQPQHFGDGTRLSIL.

This chain joins TRBV12-3 or TRBV12-4 and TRBJ1-2; no DNA is available, so the TRBD1 call from TCRdb remains unchecked. This CDR3 region has 15 residues. The CDR3 reads CASRPGGFRVDGYTF.

This chain uses TRBV7-8 with TRBJ2-7. The length of the CDR3 is 15 residues. CDR1 is SGHVS and CDR2 is FQNEAQ in the germline V gene. CDR3 loop: CASSSTDKITYEQYF.

V usage is TRBV6-1 and J usage is TRBJ2-2; the TRBD2 assignment by TCRdb is unverifiable without DNA. This CDR3 spans 14 amino acids. CDR1 and CDR2 from the germline V gene are MNHNS and SASEGT. CDR3 amino acids: CATRVAEGTGELFF.

V is TRBV4-1 and J is TRBJ2-1; as DNA is missing, the TRBD1 call by TCRdb cannot be tested. Germline CDR1 and CDR2: MGHRA and YSYEKL. There are 15 residues in the CDR3. This chain's CDR3 is CASSAGQSSYNEQFF.

The chain links TRBV29-1 to TRBJ2-7; TCRdb indicates TRBD1, and absent DNA this call remains unverified. Germline loops: CDR1 SQVTM, CDR2 ANQGSEA. There are 19 residues in the CDR3. Here the CDR3 reads CSVERQGDRGILWSYEQYF.